The subject of this entry is one TCR beta chain. This sample was taken from a study of shared clonotypes between healthy human individuals. This was a deep-level run. Sequencing on ten immunoSEQ deep assay plates was performed for unsorted PBMC DNA. Original methodology: Filtering differed because ImmunoSEQ produced junction-only sequences that carried no quality scores. Only in-frame clones appear in the TCRdb table, and some are missing; sequencing was by immunoSEQ multiplex PCR. That table gives V, J and clone size, and the DNA gave D and trimming. The sample lists a few hundred thousand clones; 79% were seen once. V shed 2 bases and J 7 bases; nucleotides not matched to a gene: 10. Germline assignment: CDR1 MDHEN and CDR2 SYDVKM. The CDR3 covers 17 residues.

The clonotype originates from a woman aged 40 to 55 in good health. Some clones in this sample may be carry-over from other donors' samples. Material for sequencing was PBMCs. V is TRBV28 and J is TRBJ1-6; 8 bases agree with TRBD1. The CDR3 is CASSLLARQGLNSPLHF. For the CDR3, the DNA is TGTGCCAGCAGTTTACTTGCCAGACAGGGGCTAAATTCACCCCTCCACTTT.